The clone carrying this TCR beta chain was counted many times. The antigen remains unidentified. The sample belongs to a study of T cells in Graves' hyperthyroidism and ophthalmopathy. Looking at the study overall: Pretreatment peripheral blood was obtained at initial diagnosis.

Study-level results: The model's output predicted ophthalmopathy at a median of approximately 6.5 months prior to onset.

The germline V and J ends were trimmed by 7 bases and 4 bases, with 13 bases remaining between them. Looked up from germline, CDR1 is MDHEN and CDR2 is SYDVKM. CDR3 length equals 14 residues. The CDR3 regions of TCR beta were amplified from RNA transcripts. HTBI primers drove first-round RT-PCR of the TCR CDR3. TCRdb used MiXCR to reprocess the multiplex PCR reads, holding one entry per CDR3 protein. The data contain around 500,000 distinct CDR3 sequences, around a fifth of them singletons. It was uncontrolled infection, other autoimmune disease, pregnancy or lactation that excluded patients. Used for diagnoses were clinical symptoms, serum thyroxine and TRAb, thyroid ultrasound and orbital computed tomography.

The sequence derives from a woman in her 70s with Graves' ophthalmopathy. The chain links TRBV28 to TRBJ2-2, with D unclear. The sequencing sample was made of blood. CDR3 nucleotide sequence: TGTGCCAGCACAGGTCCCCTTGGCACCGGGGAGCTGTTTTTT. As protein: CASTGPLGTGELFF.